This TCR beta chain is from a study of human T cells and chemical hapten exposure (dated by TCRdb to about 2021). Notes on the research overall: For sensitization, 2% DPC in acetone was applied to an approximately 2 cm by approximately 2 cm area of upper inner arm skin. Throughout the approximately 24-week study period, patients were also given weekly therapeutic DPC doses on the scalp. Patch testing was performed on the upper back with Finn chambers containing 0.01% DPC, and the patch tests were scored after 6 days according to International Contact Dermatitis Research Group standards. Alopecia areata with under or over 50% scalp involvement, alopecia totalis and alopecia universalis were represented in the patient cohort, which was mostly female. The libraries were sequenced as a pool, and the TCR yield per sample differed mostly because of small variations in library volumes within the pool. Peripheral blood TCR repertoire changes were tracked in vivo in alopecia patients during primary and secondary sensitization to the hapten diphenylcyclopropenone (DPC). Patient blood was sampled pre-sensitization (week 0) and at 2, 6 and about 24 weeks after DPC sensitization. Around 30 alopecia patients provided blood for TCR sequencing at one to four time points (pre-sensitization, 2, 6 and 24 weeks).

Taken with the paper, the label for time point translates to: patch test 3, about 24 weeks after DPC sensitization. The treatment or condition tag for this specimen amounts to: therapeutic diphenylcyclopropenone sensitization with weekly scalp DPC. At each patch-test visit, blood was drawn before the patch test was applied. Patients were eligible if aged 18 to 70, diagnosed with alopecia and judged suitable for DPC therapy, and pregnant patients were excluded. Total RNA was extracted from unfractionated whole blood that had been collected in Tempus Blood RNA tubes. This clonotype has more than one count but fewer than ten. The antigen it recognizes is unknown. No base quality information exists; no much larger clone differs at one position. The library was obtained by RACE. Instrument used: NextSeq 500. During library preparation, unique molecular identifiers were attached to individual cDNA molecules so that TCRs could be counted in a quantitative, reproducible way. Both TCR alpha and TCR beta chains were sequenced from each blood RNA sample. The paper's processing steps were these. A median of roughly 100,000 TCRs per sample was observed, with a range of about 23,224 to 690,600. V, J and CDR3 annotation of the TCR reads was performed with the Decombinator software suite. Every sample was subsampled to the same number of TCRs (28,000) for the PS versus PT1 abundance plots. Expanded TCRs were defined as absent before sensitization and observed at least eight times at the 2-week time point. TCRdb reprocessing: public reads trimmed at Q25 with fastp, clones called with MiXCR, in-frame beta chains kept. Rows with one shared CDR3 protein collapse into an entry with the most common genes and DNA. The V and J calls here are based on TCRdb, not the publication. Present in this sample are about 170,000 distinct CDR3 sequences, 25% to 35% of which were seen just once. The ten largest clones add up to around 1.9% of the sample.

According to the germline V gene (reference sequence), CDR1 reads MNHEY and CDR2 reads SMNVEV. There are 11 amino acids in the CDR3, from cysteine to phenylalanine inclusive. Only CDR3 DNA is held: 33 bases, read in frame from base 1. Broad study findings and their caveats: Expanded TCRs formed significantly more large CDR3 similarity clusters than pre-sensitization or healthy control sets, consistent with antigen-driven responses. Repeated subsampling changed both the strength of the expansion versus patch-test correlation and the threshold at which that correlation became significant. The number of TCRs above 1 in 1000 frequency did not change with DPC sensitization; there was no evidence of global repertoire structure alterations. Patch test score correlated positively with the number of PT1 expanded TCRs, reaching significance at thresholds 8, 16 and 32 but not at 4. Because all patients had alopecia, a presumed autoimmune disease, the immune response of the patients might differ from that of healthy individuals.

In this chain, TRBV27 is recombined with TRBJ2-5, with no D gene named confidently. The sample was whole blood, taken in connection with sensitization to the hapten diphenylcyclopropenone (DPC). The TCR comes from a woman younger than 35 with alopecia areata. Some clones in this sample may be carry-over from other donors' samples. The CDR3 reads as follows: CVVQEQETQYF. The DNA sequence is as follows: TGTGTCGTTCAGGAGCAAGAGACCCAGTACTTC.